A single sample gave rise to the 30 T cell receptor beta chains below, sequenced in a study of blood T cells in healthy people across ages. For the second PCR, which ran for about 7 to 11 cycles, a sample-barcoded 5' primer and a J-beta primer mix were used. TCRdb reprocessed the 5' RACE reads via MiXCR and lists one record per CDR3 protein. The data contain some 940,000 distinct CDR3 sequences, about 29% of them singletons. The same sample was also used in a study of T cells of mothers and their children.

Sequenced input: blood. These receptor sequences come from a woman aged 40 to 50 in good health.

The chain joins TRBV5-6 to TRBJ2-5, with D perhaps TRBD1 (6 bases). Between the trimmed V and J ends, which lost 5 bases and 5 bases, there was a span of 19 bases. Germline values: CDR1 SGHDT, CDR2 YYEEEE. CDR3 length: 15 amino acids. The CDR3 coding sequence is TGTGCCAGCAGGAATCAGGGGCAGTACGCCGAGACCCAGTACTTC. Amino acids: CASRNQGQYAETQYF.

This clonotype came up a few times. This sequence joins TRBV4-3 and TRBJ2-4; 7 bases agree with TRBD2. The DNA matches TRBJ2-7 better at its end, which makes the J call doubtful. CDR3 length: 14 residues. Germline V lookup: CDR1 LGHNA, CDR2 YSLEER. In DNA, the CDR3 is TGCGCCAGCAGCCAAGGGGGAAGCGGGAACGAGCAGTACTTC. Its translation: CASSQGGSGNEQYF.

CDR3 in DNA: TGTGCCAGCAGTTTGCGAACCAGGTCCTCTGGAAACACCATATATTTT. This gives the protein CASSLRTRSSGNTIYF. The chain uses TRBV7-2 and TRBJ1-3; D not certain. The V end lost 6 bases, the J end lost 0 bases, and 15 bases lay between the germline ends. Germline lookup yields CDR1 SGHTA and CDR2 FQGNSA. This CDR3 comprises 16 residues.

This CDR3 reads CSAAAGEKLFF. CDR3 DNA: TGCAGCGCAGCAGCTGGTGAAAAACTGTTTTTT. The chain is built from TRBV29-1 and TRBJ1-4; D gene uncertain. Per germline, CDR1 SQVTM and CDR2 ANQGSEA. Trimming stripped 7 bases from V and 7 bases from J, with 10 bases between. The CDR3 totals 11 residues.

The chain links TRBV19 to TRBJ2-1, with D possibly matching TRBD1 (5 bases). This CDR3 is built from 13 residues. Germline loops: CDR1 LNHDA, CDR2 SQIVND (reference sequence). Trimming removed 3 bases at V and 9 bases at J, with 12 bases between. The CDR3 nucleotides read TGTGCCAGTAGTATTCAGGGATACGGTGAGCAGTTCTTC. Amino acid sequence: CASSIQGYGEQFF.

This chain links TRBV11-2 with TRBJ1-2; 9 bases are shared with TRBD1. CDR1 is SGHAT and CDR2 is FQNNGV in the germline V gene. The CDR3 is 16 amino acids. Losses at the gene ends were 4 bases for V and 7 bases for J; bases not matched to a gene: 13. CDR3 sequence (DNA): TGTGCCAGCAGCTCGAACCCCGGGACAGGGAAAGGTGGCTACACCTTC. Translating it yields CASSSNPGTGKGGYTF.

Only a few counts were recorded for this clonotype. The chain is built from TRBV5-1 and TRBJ2-5; either TRBD1 or TRBD2 may fit D (5 bases each). The CDR3 contains 14 residues. Trimming removed 0 bases at V and 4 bases at J, with 10 bases between. Germline CDR1 is SGHRS and CDR2 is YFSETQ. The CDR3 reads CASSLGDGTETQYF. The DNA of the CDR3 is TGCGCCAGCAGCTTGGGGGACGGAACAGAGACCCAGTACTTC.

This chain links TRBV7-3 with TRBJ1-2; TRBD1 matches at 9 bases. CDR1 and CDR2 from the germline V gene are SGHTA and FQGTGA. This CDR3 contains 13 residues. J was trimmed by 6 bases and V by 1 base; bases with no gene match: 0. CDR3 sequence reads: CASSLNRGHGYTF. The CDR3 nucleotides are TGTGCCAGCAGCTTAAACAGGGGGCATGGCTACACCTTC.

The rearrangement links TRBV20-1 to TRBJ2-1; the match to TRBD2 covers 15 bases. Trimming removed 2 bases from V and 5 bases from J; junction bases left unmatched: 4. CDR3 length equals 16 residues. Germline CDR1 DFQATT, CDR2 SNEGSKA (reference sequence). The CDR3, as DNA: TGCAGTGCTAGAAGGACTAGCGGGGGGGCCCACAATGAGCAGTTCTTC. Amino acids: CSARRTSGGAHNEQFF.

CDR3 nucleotide sequence: TGTGCCAGCAGTCGTTTCCGGACAGAAAACACTGAAGCTTTCTTT. It translates to CASSRFRTENTEAFF. This chain uses TRBV6-1 with TRBJ1-1, with TRBD1 as a possible D gene (6 bases). The CDR3 totals 15 residues. V was pared by 5 bases and J by 2 bases, with 15 bases between. CDR1 and CDR2 (germline): MNHNS, SASEGT.

A note on this clonotype: The conserved final phenylalanine or tryptophan is absent from the CDR3, which likely points to a read error. The chain couples TRBV12-3 or TRBV12-4 to TRBJ1-2; a possible D gene is TRBD1 (6 bases). The CDR3 spans 13 residues. The CDR3 nucleotides read TGTGCCAGCAGGGCAGGGGATAACTACGGCTACACCTGC. Its protein is CASRAGDNYGYTC.

The table lists this clonotype with a few counts. The chain links TRBV29-1 to TRBJ1-1; TRBD1 aligns across 7 bases. Germline CDR1 and CDR2: SQVTM and ANQGSEA. The CDR3 totals 14 residues. V shed 6 bases, J shed 2 bases, and the junction held 9 bases outside the gene matches. CDR3 region: CSVAPGTANTEAFF. The DNA of the CDR3 is TGCAGCGTCGCCCCCGGGACAGCTAACACTGAAGCTTTCTTT.

In this sample, this clonotype turned up a few times. J is TRBJ1-1 and V is TRBV18; D gene uncertain. Germline V gene lookup returns CDR1 KGHSH and CDR2 LQKENI. The CDR3 runs to 14 residues. V was pared by 2 bases and J by 5 bases, with 12 bases between. The CDR3 nucleotides are TGTGCCAGCTCACCAACGGCCGGGTCGACTGAAGCTTTCTTT. The encoded protein is CASSPTAGSTEAFF.

This clonotype appeared many times. The chain combines TRBV20-1 with TRBJ2-7, with 9 nucleotides matching TRBD1. This CDR3 contains 17 residues. Germline V lookup: CDR1 DFQATT, CDR2 SNEGSKA (reference sequence). With 0 bases clipped from V and 0 bases from J, the junction kept 9 bases outside the gene matches. The CDR3 reads CSARDINGDRDSYEQYF. The CDR3 DNA reads TGCAGTGCTAGAGATATCAATGGGGACAGGGACTCCTACGAGCAGTACTTC.

This clonotype has ten or more counts. Here the CDR3 DNA reads TGTGCCAGCAGCTTTTCCACAGGGTCCAACGAGCAGTACTTC. Amino acids: CASSFSTGSNEQYF. The V and J genes are TRBV7-9 and TRBJ2-7; D may be TRBD1 (6 bases). The CDR3 is 14 residues long. Trimming took off 3 bases at V and 5 bases at J, with 14 bases between the two ends. CDR1 and CDR2 (germline): SEHNR, FQNEAQ (reference sequence).

This clonotype was seen repeatedly, ten times or more. The rearrangement uses TRBV20-1 and TRBJ2-3, with D maybe TRBD1 (6 bases). V was shortened by 6 bases and J by 2 bases, with 15 bases between the two germline ends. This CDR3 region has 14 residues. Germline CDR1 and CDR2: DFQATT and SNEGSKA (reference sequence). The CDR3 DNA follows: TGCAGTGCCCGGGACATCCAATTCACAGATACGCAGTATTTT. Translation gives CSARDIQFTDTQYF.

This clonotype was counted once. The chain joins TRBV11-2 to TRBJ1-1, with D maybe TRBD1 (6 bases). The V gene's germline CDR1 is SGHAT and CDR2 FQNNGV. The CDR3 covers 15 residues. V was shortened by 4 bases and J by 1 base, with 13 bases between the two germline ends. The chain's CDR3 is CASSSFRGANTEAFF. The CDR3 DNA follows: TGTGCCAGCAGCTCCTTTAGGGGGGCGAACACTGAAGCTTTCTTT. Combining the CDR3 with reference TRBV11-2 and TRBJ1-1 gives the whole variable domain EAGVAQSPRYKIIEKRQSVAFWCNPISGHATLYWYQQILGQGPKLLIQFQNNGVVDDSQLPKDRFSAERLKGVDSTLKIQPAKLEDSAVYLCASSSFRGANTEAFFGQGTRLTVV.

The rearrangement joins TRBV7-2 to TRBJ1-2; D unresolved. V lost 5 bases and J 6 bases, leaving 13 bases between the germline ends. Germline V gene sequence: CDR1 SGHTA, CDR2 FQGNSA. There are 13 residues in the CDR3. CDR3 region: CASSPLAFNGYTF. The CDR3 DNA reads as TGTGCCAGCAGCCCCTTAGCCTTTAATGGCTACACCTTC.

The table lists this clonotype with many counts. The rearrangement uses TRBV28 and TRBJ1-4; 10 bases line up with TRBD1. This CDR3 has 16 amino acids. V lost 2 bases, J lost 7 bases, and 7 bases stayed unmatched. Germline V gene data show CDR1 as MDHEN and CDR2 as SYDVKM. This CDR3 reads CASSLGTGTGVEKLFF. The CDR3, as DNA: TGTGCCAGCAGTTTAGGTACAGGGACAGGGGTTGAAAAACTGTTTTTT.

The chain couples TRBV20-1 to TRBJ1-2; 7 nucleotides match TRBD1. The length of the CDR3 is 14 residues. The germline CDR1 and CDR2 sequences are DFQATT and SNEGSKA (reference sequence). The V segment lost 6 bases and the J segment 4 bases; nucleotides outside the gene matches: 11. Here the CDR3 reads CSANTQGMGYGYTF. CDR3 DNA: TGCAGTGCAAATACACAGGGGATGGGCTATGGCTACACCTTC.

This clonotype was counted once. The chain joins TRBV7-9 to TRBJ2-2, with 10 bases fitting TRBD2. Losses at the gene ends were 8 bases for V and 3 bases for J; bases not matched to a gene: 3. The germline V gene has CDR1 SEHNR and CDR2 FQNEAQ (reference sequence). The CDR3 length is 14 residues. The CDR3: CASFTSGDTGELFF. The CDR3 region has the DNA TGTGCCAGCTTCACTAGCGGGGACACCGGGGAGCTGTTTTTT. Drawing the rest from reference TRBV7-9 and TRBJ2-2, the complete variable domain is DTGVSQNPRHKITKRGQNVTFRCDPISEHNRLYWYRQTLGQGPEFLTYFQNEAQLEKSRLLSDRFSAERPKGSFSTLEIQRTEQGDSAMYLCASFTSGDTGELFFGEGSRLTVL.

About this clonotype: With a far larger clone one base away, a read error is the likely cause. This chain uses TRBV27 with TRBJ2-7; D call uncertain. In germline, CDR1 is MNHEY, CDR2 SMNVEV (reference sequence). The CDR3 consists of 11 residues. The CDR3 nucleotides are TGTGCCAGCAGTCACGGGTACGGGCAGTACTTC. Its translation: CASSHGYGQYF.

The table lists this clonotype with a few counts. A read error likely explains this, since a far larger clone differs by one base. The gene calls are TRBV18 and TRBJ2-1, with a tentative D call TRBD1 (5 bases). The CDR3 spans 13 residues. CDR1 and CDR2 (germline): KGHSH, LQKENI. Written as DNA, the CDR3 is TGTGCCAGCTCACCCGACAGTTACAATGAGCGGTTCTTC. As protein: CASSPDSYNERFF.

This clonotype was detected many times. The chain recombines TRBV6-6 with TRBJ2-7; TRBD1 aligns across 10 bases. This CDR3 region has 14 residues. Trimming at V came to 7 bases and at J to 2 bases, leaving 5 bases not matched to a gene. CDR1 is MNHNY, CDR2 SVGAGI, per germline (reference sequence). DNA for the CDR3: TGTGCCAGCAATACCGGGACAGGGGCCTACGAGCAGTACTTC. Translated: CASNTGTGAYEQYF.

The chain is built from TRBV12-3 or TRBV12-4 and TRBJ1-5, with 12 bases fitting TRBD1. V dropped 5 bases and J dropped 6; count of bases not matched to a gene: 8. CDR3 length: 16 residues. Written as DNA, the CDR3 is TGTGCCAGCAGTCGGGACAGGGGGCGGACGAGTCAGCCCCAGCATTTT. Residues: CASSRDRGRTSQPQHF.

In regard to this clonotype: One junction end disagrees with the germline gene, perhaps due to a read error. The CDR3 loop reads CASSFPLAAPDTEYF. The CDR3 DNA follows: TGTGCCAGCAGTTTCCCCCTAGCGGCACCAGATACGGAGTATTTT. The chain carries TRBV12-3 or TRBV12-4 and TRBJ2-3; TRBD2 matches at 7 bases. CDR3 length: 15 residues.

Ten or more counts support this clonotype. The chain is built from TRBV27 and TRBJ2-7; perhaps TRBD1 as D (5 bases). The ends were cut back, 4 bases at V and 1 base at J, with 11 bases in the middle. This CDR3 spans 14 amino acids. Germline V gene sequence: CDR1 MNHEY, CDR2 SMNVEV (reference sequence). CDR3 protein: CASSYQGQSYEQYF. Here the CDR3 DNA reads TGTGCCAGCAGTTACCAGGGCCAATCCTACGAGCAGTACTTC.

This sequence joins TRBV25-1 and TRBJ1-6; D is ambiguous. There are 16 residues in the CDR3. Between the trimmed V and J ends, which lost 0 bases and 7 bases, there was a span of 13 bases. Per germline, CDR1 MGHDK and CDR2 SYGVNS. DNA for the CDR3: TGTGCCAGCAGTGAATACGCGGACGGTGGGAATTCACCCCTCCACTTT. Amino acid sequence: CASSEYADGGNSPLHF.

The sample holds many counts of this clonotype. J is TRBJ2-7 and V is TRBV6-5; 9 nucleotides agree with TRBD1. CDR1 and CDR2 from the germline V gene are MNHEY and SVGAGI. The V segment lost 0 bases and the J segment 5 bases; nucleotides outside the gene matches: 5. The CDR3 has 15 amino acids. CDR3: CASSYSADRGHEQYF. Written as DNA, the CDR3 is TGTGCCAGCAGTTACTCGGCGGACAGGGGCCACGAGCAGTACTTC.

This clonotype was picked up many times. For the CDR3, the DNA is TGTGCCACGGGAGAGAGCGGGGGGGACTACGAGCAGTACTTC. Translating it yields CATGESGGDYEQYF. V usage is TRBV10-3 and J usage is TRBJ2-7, with 10 bases fitting TRBD2. V shed 10 bases, J shed 3 bases, and the junction held 9 bases outside the gene matches. There are 14 residues in the CDR3. Germline V gene lookup returns CDR1 ENHRY and CDR2 SYGVKD.